These 32 T cell receptor beta chains share one sample of origin, sequenced in a study of human CD8 memory T cell subsets. Libraries for TCR beta were constructed using UMI-labeled 5' RACE. TCRdb re-called the 5' RACE reads, yielding one record per CDR3 amino acid sequence without DNA. This listing includes thousands of distinct CDR3 sequences. The sequenced sample consisted of CD8+ T cells from PBMCs. These receptors all come from a human donor in good health.

V and J are TRBV7-3 and TRBJ2-1; as DNA is missing, the TRBD2 call by TCRdb cannot be tested. CDR1 SGHTA and CDR2 FQGTGA come from the germline V gene. The CDR3 is made up of 12 amino acids. CDR3: CASSPSGGEQFF.

The chain combines TRBV27 with TRBJ2-4. The CDR3 consists of 13 residues. Germline CDR1 is MNHEY and CDR2 is SMNVEV (reference sequence). The CDR3 here is CASSTTSKNIQYF.

The chain joins TRBV5-1 to TRBJ2-1; as DNA is missing, the TRBD2 call by TCRdb cannot be tested. In germline, CDR1 is SGHRS, CDR2 YFSETQ. CDR3 length equals 17 residues. CDR3 protein: CASSFTTLAGSYNEQFF. Based on the CDR3 plus reference TRBV5-1 and TRBJ2-1, the full variable domain is KAGVTQTPRYLIKTRGQQVTLSCSPISGHRSVSWYQQTPGQGLQFLFEYFSETQRNKGNFPGRFSGRQFSNSRSEMNVSTLELGDSALYLCASSFTTLAGSYNEQFFGPGTRLTVL.

J is TRBJ2-1 and V is TRBV3-1; the TCRdb D gene call, TRBD2, has no DNA to confirm it. Germline V gene lookup returns CDR1 LGHDT and CDR2 YNNKEL (reference sequence). The CDR3 runs to 15 residues. The chain's CDR3 is CASSARLARHNEQFF.

This clonotype is deemed medium-sized by its frequency. V is TRBV28 and J is TRBJ1-5; TCRdb calls TRBD1, which cannot be checked without DNA. The CDR3 covers 16 residues. Germline CDR1 reads MDHEN; CDR2 reads SYDVKM. The CDR3 loop reads CASSPRLGGADQPQHF.

This chain uses TRBV12-3 or TRBV12-4 with TRBJ2-1; TCRdb names TRBD2, which stays unverified in the absence of DNA. This CDR3 comprises 16 residues. CDR3 residues: CASSLGSGSHPLQQFF.

The rearrangement links TRBV29-1 to TRBJ2-7; TCRdb returns TRBD1, unconfirmable since there is no DNA. Germline-derived CDR1 and CDR2 are SQVTM and ANQGSEA. CDR3 length: 14 residues. The CDR3 region is CSVAGTGYRYEQYF.

CDR3 residues: CASSLASGQGAEKLFF. The chain has TRBV7-9 and TRBJ1-4; TCRdb selects TRBD1, and the lack of DNA leaves this call unchecked. Germline CDR1 and CDR2: SEHNR and FQNEAQ (reference sequence). The CDR3 consists of 16 residues.

The rearrangement links TRBV11-2 to TRBJ2-7; TCRdb designates TRBD2, a call that cannot be tested without DNA. CDR1 and CDR2 from the germline V gene are SGHAT and FQNNGV. The CDR3 has 15 amino acids. CDR3 protein: CASSPPTSGLYEQYF.

This clonotype is called medium-sized based on its frequency. V usage is TRBV2 and J usage is TRBJ2-2. The germline V gene has CDR1 SNHLY and CDR2 FYNNEI. CDR3 length: 15 amino acids. CDR3 loop: CASLGDGANTGELFF.

This chain joins TRBV28 and TRBJ2-6; the D call of TRBD2 rests on TCRdb alone, since no DNA is present to check it. Per the germline V gene, CDR1 is MDHEN and CDR2 is SYDVKM. This CDR3 is 17 amino acids long. Here the CDR3 reads CASSGRETTSGANVLTF.

This chain links TRBV5-5 with TRBJ1-5; there is no DNA to check the TCRdb D call of TRBD1. Germline CDR1 and CDR2: SGHKS and YYEKEE (reference sequence). The length of the CDR3 is 14 residues. CDR3 protein: CASTLGQGNQPQHF. The full variable domain, its missing parts supplied by reference TRBV5-5 and TRBJ1-5, is DAGVTQSPTHLIKTRGQQVTLRCSPISGHKSVSWYQQVLGQGPQFIFQYYEKEERGRGNFPDRFSARQFPNYSSELNVNALLLGDSALYLCASTLGQGNQPQHFGDGTRLSIL.

The rearrangement uses TRBV21-1 and TRBJ1-5; TCRdb names TRBD1, which stays unverified in the absence of DNA. TRBV21-1 is annotated as a pseudogene. The CDR3 is made up of 19 amino acids. CDR3 sequence reads: CASSSTGEGMRLSNQPQHF.

V gene TRBV3-1 combines with J gene TRBJ2-3; the D gene TCRdb calls, TRBD1, cannot be checked with no DNA. CDR3 length: 16 residues. Germline V gene sequence: CDR1 LGHDT, CDR2 YNNKEL (reference sequence). CDR3 sequence reads: CASSQFSRGITDTQYF.

The CDR3 sequence is CATSIQGSYEQYF. The chain has TRBV24-1 and TRBJ2-7; TCRdb designates TRBD1, a call that cannot be tested without DNA. CDR1 and CDR2 (germline): KGHDR, SFDVKD. The CDR3 sequence is 13 residues long.

This rearrangement joins TRBV7-8 to TRBJ1-2. This CDR3 has 13 amino acids. Per the germline V gene, CDR1 is SGHVS and CDR2 is FQNEAQ. The CDR3 sequence: CASSLGDVDGYTF.

The rearrangement joins TRBV5-1 to TRBJ2-1; TCRdb gives TRBD2 as the D gene, but with no DNA this cannot be confirmed. CDR1 and CDR2 (germline): SGHRS, YFSETQ. The CDR3 is 13 residues long. CDR3: CASSLELVNEQFF.

This chain uses TRBV5-1 with TRBJ2-7; TCRdb picks TRBD1, but there is no DNA to check that call. CDR1 and CDR2 (germline): SGHRS, YFSETQ. The CDR3 has 15 residues. This chain's CDR3 is CASSLTSLGGYEQYF.

The chain recombines TRBV28 with TRBJ2-7; TCRdb's D call of TRBD1 is untestable without DNA. The germline gives CDR1 MDHEN, CDR2 SYDVKM. The CDR3 spans 17 residues. This CDR3 reads CASSTQPWGTESYEQYF.

The V call is TRBV20-1, the J call TRBJ2-7; lacking DNA, the TRBD2 call made by TCRdb goes unchecked. Germline V gives CDR1 DFQATT, CDR2 SNEGSKA (reference sequence). The CDR3 loop spans 16 amino acids. CDR3 in amino acids: CSARGVGRQSSYEQYF.

This clonotype registers medium-sized (0.01 to 0.1%) by frequency. The genes are TRBV2 and TRBJ2-1; TCRdb's D call, TRBD1, is unchecked because there is no DNA. The CDR3 is 16 residues long. Germline loops: CDR1 SNHLY, CDR2 FYNNEI. CDR3 region: CASRRGGGSSYNEQFF.

The rearrangement uses TRBV27 and TRBJ2-7. Germline V lookup: CDR1 MNHEY, CDR2 SMNVEV (reference sequence). The CDR3 spans 15 residues. CDR3 sequence reads: CASSLGSTGLYEQYF.

The V and J genes are TRBV29-1 and TRBJ2-5; TCRdb outputs TRBD1, but without DNA this stays unchecked. CDR1 SQVTM and CDR2 ANQGSEA come from the germline V gene. The length of the CDR3 is 15 residues. This CDR3 is CSVGGYRGREETQYF.

The V and J genes are TRBV7-9 and TRBJ2-1; TCRdb indicates TRBD2, and absent DNA this call remains unverified. Germline CDR1 is SEHNR and CDR2 is FQNEAQ (reference sequence). The CDR3 covers 13 residues. This CDR3 reads CASSLANYNEQFF.

This chain links TRBV29-1 with TRBJ2-7; TCRdb designates TRBD1, a call that cannot be tested without DNA. The CDR3 is 14 amino acids. Germline CDR1 is SQVTM and CDR2 is ANQGSEA. The CDR3: CSVGVTGAPYEQYF.

J is TRBJ1-1 and V is TRBV2. Germline-derived CDR1 and CDR2 are SNHLY and FYNNEI. The CDR3 has 12 residues. CDR3 sequence reads: CASSVHYTEAFF. The full variable domain, completed using reference TRBV2 and TRBJ1-1, is EPEVTQTPSHQVTQMGQEVILRCVPISNHLYFYWYRQILGQKVEFLVSFYNNEISEKSEIFDDQFSVERPDGSNFTLKIRSTKLEDSAMYFCASSVHYTEAFFGQGTRLTVV.

The chain's CDR3 is CASSQAAGPTDTQYF. The chain recombines TRBV14 with TRBJ2-3; lacking DNA, the TRBD2 call made by TCRdb goes unchecked. The CDR3 is made up of 15 amino acids. Germline CDR1 reads SGHDN; CDR2 reads FVKESK. The full variable domain, rest sourced from reference TRBV14 and TRBJ2-3, is EAGVTQFPSHSVIEKGQTVTLRCDPISGHDNLYWYRRVMGKEIKFLLHFVKESKQDESGMPNNRFLAERTGGTYSTLKVQPAELEDSGVYFCASSQAAGPTDTQYFGPGTRLTVL.

The rearrangement uses TRBV7-9 and TRBJ1-1. The CDR3 covers 14 residues. Germline lookup yields CDR1 SEHNR and CDR2 FQNEAQ (reference sequence). The CDR3 here is CASSPPGEGREAFF.

This clonotype is classed as medium-sized (0.01 to 0.1%) by frequency. The rearrangement joins TRBV7-9 to TRBJ2-7; TCRdb's assignment of TRBD2 cannot be checked, as there is no DNA. The CDR3 spans 14 residues. The germline gives CDR1 SEHNR, CDR2 FQNEAQ (reference sequence). The CDR3 loop reads CASSLTSGSYEQYF.

Measured by frequency, this clonotype is large (0.1 to 1%). V usage is TRBV28 and J usage is TRBJ2-3. CDR1 MDHEN and CDR2 SYDVKM come from the germline V gene. The CDR3 covers 15 residues. The CDR3 loop reads CASSLALPTVDTQYF.

This CDR3 reads CASSPTGFSSYNEQFF. The rearrangement joins TRBV5-1 to TRBJ2-1. Looked up from germline, CDR1 is SGHRS and CDR2 is YFSETQ. The CDR3 is made up of 16 amino acids.

The chain employs TRBV7-9 and TRBJ1-2. The CDR3 is 13 amino acids. CDR1 and CDR2 (germline): SEHNR, FQNEAQ (reference sequence). Here the CDR3 reads CASSLTENYGYTF.